The clone carrying this T cell receptor beta chain was detected only a few times. This entry belongs to a study of OX40 agonist ivuxolimab in advanced cancers. Per the germline V gene, CDR1 is LGHNA and CDR2 is YSLEER. The CDR3 has 14 amino acids. Trimming removed 0 bases from V and 4 bases from J, with 7 bases in between. Clones were read by immunoSEQ multiplex PCR, and TCRdb kept only the in-frame ones, dropping some. The sample comprises 55,000 to 85,000 clones, approximately 83% of which are singletons, and around 0.73% rests with the top ten. This rearrangement joins TRBV4-3 to TRBJ1-5; D is unresolved. This clonotype was sampled from an adult with an advanced solid tumor such as melanoma, head and neck, liver or kidney cancer. The sequencing used CD4+ or CD8+ T cells sorted from blood, collected in a trial of the OX40 agonist ivuxolimab. The CDR3, as DNA: TGCGCCAGCAGCCAAGATCGTGGAAATCAGCCCCAGCATTTT. Its translation is CASSQDRGNQPQHF.